The clone carrying this TCR beta chain was observed a handful of times. The data derive from a study of cytomegalovirus exposure and HLA in healthy donors. Primers: 60 Vbeta forward and 13 Jbeta reverse. Measured with immunoSEQ multiplex PCR; TCRdb has only the in-frame clones, and not every one. The table shows 150,000 to 200,000 clones, with roughly 81% occurring only once. The germline CDR1 and CDR2 sequences are SGHVS and FQNEAQ. CDR3 length equals 15 residues. Trimming left V 1 base short and J 0 bases short, with 9 bases between. This chain uses TRBV7-8 with TRBJ1-2, with unresolved D. The sample comprised PBMCs. This TCR derives from a woman in her late teens or twenties in good health and CMV-seropositive. The CDR3 DNA reads TGTGCCAGCAGCTTAGATGAAAGCACTAACTATGGCTACACCTTC. Translating it yields CASSLDESTNYGYTF.